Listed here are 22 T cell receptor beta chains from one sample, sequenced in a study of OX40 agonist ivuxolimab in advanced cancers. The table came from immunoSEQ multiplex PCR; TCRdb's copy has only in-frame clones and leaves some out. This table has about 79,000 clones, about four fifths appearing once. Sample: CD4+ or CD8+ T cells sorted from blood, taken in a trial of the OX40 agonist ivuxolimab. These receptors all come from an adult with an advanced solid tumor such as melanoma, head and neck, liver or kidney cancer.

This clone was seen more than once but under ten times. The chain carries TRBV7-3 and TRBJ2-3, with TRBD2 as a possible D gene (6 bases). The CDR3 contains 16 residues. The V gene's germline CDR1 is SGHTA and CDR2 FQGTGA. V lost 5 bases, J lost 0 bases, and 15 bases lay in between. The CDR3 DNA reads TGTGCCAGCAGCACCGGGACTTCAGTTAGCACAGATACGCAGTATTTT. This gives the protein CASSTGTSVSTDTQYF.

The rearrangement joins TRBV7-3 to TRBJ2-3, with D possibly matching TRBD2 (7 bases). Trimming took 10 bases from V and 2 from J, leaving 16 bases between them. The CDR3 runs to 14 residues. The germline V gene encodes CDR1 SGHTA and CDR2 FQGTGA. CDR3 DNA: TGTGCCACGTCCGGGGGGCTAATCACAGATACGCAGTATTTT. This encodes CATSGGLITDTQYF.

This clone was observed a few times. The CDR3 sequence is CASSPSANSNQPQHF. In DNA form, the CDR3 reads TGTGCCAGCTCACCCAGTGCGAATAGCAATCAGCCCCAGCATTTT. The genes are TRBV18 and TRBJ1-5; D not certain. Trimming took off 3 bases at V and 0 bases at J, with 9 bases between the two ends. The CDR3 consists of 15 residues. In germline, CDR1 is KGHSH, CDR2 LQKENI. Full variable domain (rest looked up from reference TRBV18 and TRBJ1-5): NAGVMQNPRHLVRRRGQEARLRCSPMKGHSHVYWYRQLPEEGLKFMVYLQKENIIDESGMPKERFSAEFPKEGPSILRIQQVVRGDSAAYFCASSPSANSNQPQHFGDGTRLSIL.

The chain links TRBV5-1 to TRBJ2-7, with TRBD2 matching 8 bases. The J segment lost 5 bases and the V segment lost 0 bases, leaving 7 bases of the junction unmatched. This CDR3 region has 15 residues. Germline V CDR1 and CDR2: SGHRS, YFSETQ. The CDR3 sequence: CASSLGEAGGHEQYF. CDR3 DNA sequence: TGCGCCAGCAGCTTGGGGGAGGCGGGGGGACACGAGCAGTACTTC.

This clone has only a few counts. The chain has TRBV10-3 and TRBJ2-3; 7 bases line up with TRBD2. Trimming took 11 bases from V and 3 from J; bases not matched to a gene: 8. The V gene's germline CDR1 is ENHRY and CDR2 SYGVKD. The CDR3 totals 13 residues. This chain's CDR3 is CAFRGVDTDTQYF. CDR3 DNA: TGTGCCTTTCGGGGGGTAGATACAGATACGCAGTATTTT.

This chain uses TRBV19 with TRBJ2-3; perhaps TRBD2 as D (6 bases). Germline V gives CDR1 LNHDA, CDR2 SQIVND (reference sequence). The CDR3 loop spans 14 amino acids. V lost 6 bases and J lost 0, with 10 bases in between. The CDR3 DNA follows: TGTGCCAGTAGGGTAGCGGCTAGCACAGATACGCAGTATTTT. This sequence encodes CASRVAASTDTQYF.

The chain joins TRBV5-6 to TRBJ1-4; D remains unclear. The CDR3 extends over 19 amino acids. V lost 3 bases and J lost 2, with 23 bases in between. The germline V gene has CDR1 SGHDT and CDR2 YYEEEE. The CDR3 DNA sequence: TGTGCCAGCAGCTCGGGATTTCGGTTTAGGGATGAGACTAATGAAAAACTGTTTTTT. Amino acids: CASSSGFRFRDETNEKLFF.

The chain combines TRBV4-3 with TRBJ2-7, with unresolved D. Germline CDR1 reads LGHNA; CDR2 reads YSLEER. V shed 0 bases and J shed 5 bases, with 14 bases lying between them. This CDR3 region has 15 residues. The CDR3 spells CASSQDWISPNEQYF. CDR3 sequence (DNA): TGCGCCAGCAGCCAAGATTGGATCAGCCCTAACGAGCAGTACTTC.

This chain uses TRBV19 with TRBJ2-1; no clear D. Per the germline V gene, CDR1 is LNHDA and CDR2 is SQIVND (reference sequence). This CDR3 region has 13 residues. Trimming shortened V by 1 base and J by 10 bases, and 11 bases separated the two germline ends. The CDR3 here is CASSIARPPEQFF. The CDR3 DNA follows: TGTGCCAGTAGTATAGCCAGGCCGCCGGAGCAGTTCTTC.

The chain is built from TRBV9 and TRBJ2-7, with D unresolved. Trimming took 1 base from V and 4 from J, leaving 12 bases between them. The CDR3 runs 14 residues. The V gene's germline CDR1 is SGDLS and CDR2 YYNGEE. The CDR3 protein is CASSVFYEDYEQYF. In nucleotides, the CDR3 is TGTGCCAGCAGCGTATTTTACGAGGATTACGAGCAGTACTTC.

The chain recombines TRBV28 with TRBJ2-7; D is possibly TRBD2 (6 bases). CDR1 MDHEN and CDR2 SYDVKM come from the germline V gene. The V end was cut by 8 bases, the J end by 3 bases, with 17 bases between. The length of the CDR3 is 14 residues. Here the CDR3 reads CASWGTSYNYEQYF. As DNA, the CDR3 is TGTGCCAGCTGGGGGACTTCTTATAACTACGAGCAGTACTTC. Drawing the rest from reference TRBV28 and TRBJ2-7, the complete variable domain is DVKVTQSSRYLVKRTGEKVFLECVQDMDHENMFWYRQDPGLGLRLIYFSYDVKMKEKGDIPEGYSVSREKKERFSLILESASTNQTSMYLCASWGTSYNYEQYFGPGTRLTVT.

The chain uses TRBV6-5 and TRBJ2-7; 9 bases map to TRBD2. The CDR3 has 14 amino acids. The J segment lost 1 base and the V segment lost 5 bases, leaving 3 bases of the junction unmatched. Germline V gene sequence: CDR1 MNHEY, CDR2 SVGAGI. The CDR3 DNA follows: TGTGCCAGCAGTGGTAGCGGGGGATCCTACGAGCAGTACTTC. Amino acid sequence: CASSGSGGSYEQYF.

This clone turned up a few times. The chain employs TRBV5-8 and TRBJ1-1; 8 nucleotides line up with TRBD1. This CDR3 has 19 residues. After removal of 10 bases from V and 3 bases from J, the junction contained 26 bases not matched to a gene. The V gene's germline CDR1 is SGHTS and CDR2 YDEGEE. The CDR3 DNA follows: TGTGCCGGGGCACCGGAGCGATGGACAGGGAGGGGGTTGGACACTGAAGCTTTCTTT. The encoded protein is CAGAPERWTGRGLDTEAFF.

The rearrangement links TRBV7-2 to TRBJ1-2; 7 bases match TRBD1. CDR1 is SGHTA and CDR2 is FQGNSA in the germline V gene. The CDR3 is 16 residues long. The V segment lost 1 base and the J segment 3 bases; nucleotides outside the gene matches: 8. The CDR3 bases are TGTGCCAGCAGCTTAGTGGTAGGACAGGTGGACTATGGCTACACCTTC. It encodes CASSLVVGQVDYGYTF.

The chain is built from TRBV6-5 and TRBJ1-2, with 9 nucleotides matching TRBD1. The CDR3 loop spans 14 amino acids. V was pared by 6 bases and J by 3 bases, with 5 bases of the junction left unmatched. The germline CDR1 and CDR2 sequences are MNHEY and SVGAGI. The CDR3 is CASSRGTGYYGYTF. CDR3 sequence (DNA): TGTGCCAGCAGCCGAGGGACAGGGTACTATGGCTACACCTTC.

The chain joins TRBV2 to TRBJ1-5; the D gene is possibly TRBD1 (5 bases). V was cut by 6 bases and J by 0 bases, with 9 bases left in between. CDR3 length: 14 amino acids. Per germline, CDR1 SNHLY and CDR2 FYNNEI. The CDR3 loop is CASRRTNSNQPQHF. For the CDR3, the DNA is TGTGCCAGCAGGCGGACAAATAGCAATCAGCCCCAGCATTTT.

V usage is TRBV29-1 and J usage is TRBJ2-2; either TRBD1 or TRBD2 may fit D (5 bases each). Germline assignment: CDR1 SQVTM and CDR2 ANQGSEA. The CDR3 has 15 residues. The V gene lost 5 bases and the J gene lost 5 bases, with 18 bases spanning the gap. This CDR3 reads CSVLGSRGGTGELFF. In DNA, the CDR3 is TGCAGCGTTTTGGGCTCAAGGGGCGGGACCGGGGAGCTGTTTTTT.

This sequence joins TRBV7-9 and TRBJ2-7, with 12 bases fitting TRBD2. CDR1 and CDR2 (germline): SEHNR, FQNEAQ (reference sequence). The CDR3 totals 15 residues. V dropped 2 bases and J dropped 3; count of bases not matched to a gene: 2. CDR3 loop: CASSLLAGGIYEQYF. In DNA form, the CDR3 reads TGTGCCAGCAGCTTACTAGCGGGAGGGATCTACGAGCAGTACTTC.

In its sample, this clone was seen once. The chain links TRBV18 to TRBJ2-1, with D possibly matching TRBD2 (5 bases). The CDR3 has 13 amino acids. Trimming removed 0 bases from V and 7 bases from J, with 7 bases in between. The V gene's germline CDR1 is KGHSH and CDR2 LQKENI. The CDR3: CASSPPSENEQFF. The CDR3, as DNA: TGTGCCAGCTCACCACCTAGCGAGAATGAGCAGTTCTTC.

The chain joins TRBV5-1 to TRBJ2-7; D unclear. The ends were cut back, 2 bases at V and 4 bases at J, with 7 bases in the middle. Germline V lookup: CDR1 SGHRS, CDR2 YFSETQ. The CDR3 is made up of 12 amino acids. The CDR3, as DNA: TGCGCCAGCAGCTTTGATCGTTACGAGCAGTACTTC. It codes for CASSFDRYEQYF.

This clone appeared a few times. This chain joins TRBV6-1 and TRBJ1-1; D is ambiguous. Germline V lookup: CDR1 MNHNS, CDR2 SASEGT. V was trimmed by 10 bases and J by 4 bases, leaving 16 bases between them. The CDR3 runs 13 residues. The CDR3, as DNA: TGTGCCACCAGAACGGGCGGGGTCACTGAAGCTTTCTTT. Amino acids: CATRTGGVTEAFF.

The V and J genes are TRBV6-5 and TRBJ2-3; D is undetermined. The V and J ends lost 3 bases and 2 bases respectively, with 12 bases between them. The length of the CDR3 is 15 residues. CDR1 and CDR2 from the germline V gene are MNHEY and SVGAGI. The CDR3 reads CASSYVGHATDTQYF. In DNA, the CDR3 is TGTGCCAGCAGTTATGTAGGGCACGCCACAGATACGCAGTATTTT.